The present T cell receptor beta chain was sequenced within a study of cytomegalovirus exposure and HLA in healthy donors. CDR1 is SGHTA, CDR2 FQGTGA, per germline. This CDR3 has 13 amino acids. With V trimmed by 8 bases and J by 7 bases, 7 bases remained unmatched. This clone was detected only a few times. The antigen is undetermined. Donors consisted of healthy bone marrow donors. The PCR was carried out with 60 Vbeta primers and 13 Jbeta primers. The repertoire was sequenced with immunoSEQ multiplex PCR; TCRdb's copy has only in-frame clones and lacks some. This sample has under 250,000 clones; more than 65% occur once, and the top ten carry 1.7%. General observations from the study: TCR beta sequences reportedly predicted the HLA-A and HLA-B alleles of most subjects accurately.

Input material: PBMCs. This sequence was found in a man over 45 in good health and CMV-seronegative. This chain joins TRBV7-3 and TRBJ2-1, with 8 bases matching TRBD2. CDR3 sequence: CASQREPGNEQFF. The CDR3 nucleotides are TGTGCCAGCCAGCGGGAGCCAGGGAATGAGCAGTTCTTC.